This T cell receptor beta chain was sequenced during a study of identical twins. This clonotype was seen more than once but under ten times. V was pared by 4 bases and J by 2 bases, with 13 bases of the junction left unmatched. Germline V lookup: CDR1 KGHSH, CDR2 LQKENI. The CDR3 spans 17 residues. Carrying unique molecular identifiers, the cDNA also gained a universal primer site through template switching. TCRdb recomputed calls from the 5' RACE reads with MiXCR, one row per CDR3 protein. The sample includes some 760,000 distinct CDR3 sequences, around a sixth of them seen just once. These same records also appear under a second study, on T cells expressing NK-cell markers. Per that study: Leadership of the CD3+CD56-NKG2C+ fraction also belonged to these clonotypes in four donors. Evidence did not settle whether expanded NKG2C+ T cell clones targeted HCMV.

The clonotype originates from a woman between 18 and 29 years old in good health. V gene TRBV18 combines with J gene TRBJ2-7; TRBD1 aligns across 8 bases. Sequenced: PBMCs. The CDR3 loop is CASSRGRRQGSTYEQYF. CDR3 sequence (DNA): TGTGCCAGCTCACGGGGAAGGAGACAGGGGTCCACCTACGAGCAGTACTTC.